The text below deals with one T cell receptor (beta chain). TCRdb called the 5' RACE reads again in MiXCR, with one record for every CDR3 protein. Of under 1 million distinct CDR3 sequences listed, roughly 12% are singletons. The data originate from a study of identical twins. Trimming left V 2 bases short and J 0 bases short, with 10 bases between. Germline V gene data show CDR1 as DFQATT and CDR2 as SNEGSKA (reference sequence). This CDR3 spans 15 amino acids. The sample was also reused in another study, on yellow fever vaccine responses in identical twins.

The sequence was obtained from a woman aged 18-29 years in good health. The chain uses TRBV20-1 and TRBJ2-2; no reliable D call. Specimen: PBMCs. Here the CDR3 DNA reads TGCAGTGCTAGACCAGGTTCCGCGAACACCGGGGAGCTGTTTTTT. It codes for CSARPGSANTGELFF.